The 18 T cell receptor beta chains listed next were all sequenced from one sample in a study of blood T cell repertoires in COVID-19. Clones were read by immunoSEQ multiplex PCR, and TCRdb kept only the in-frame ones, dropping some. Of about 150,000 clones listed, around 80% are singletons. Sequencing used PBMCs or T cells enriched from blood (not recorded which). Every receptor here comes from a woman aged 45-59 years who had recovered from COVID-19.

The CDR3 here is CASSGSVAGNQETQYF. The CDR3 DNA follows: TGTGCCAGCAGTGGGTCTGTAGCGGGGAACCAAGAGACCCAGTACTTC. This sequence joins TRBV6-6 and TRBJ2-5; TRBD2 matches at 8 bases. Germline assignment: CDR1 MNHNY and CDR2 SVGAGI (reference sequence). The V gene end was trimmed by 5 bases and the J gene end by 0 bases; junction bases not matched to a gene: 8. CDR3 size: 16 residues.

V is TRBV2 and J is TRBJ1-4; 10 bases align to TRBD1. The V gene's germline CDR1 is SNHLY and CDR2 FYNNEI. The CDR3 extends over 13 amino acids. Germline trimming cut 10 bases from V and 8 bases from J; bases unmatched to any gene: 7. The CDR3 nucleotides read TGTGCCATGAGAGACAGGGGGCGAGAAAAACTGTTTTTT. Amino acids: CAMRDRGREKLFF.

CDR3 DNA sequence: TGTGCCAGCAGCCCTGATGACCCAGGGACTACTGAAGCTTTCTTT. It translates to CASSPDDPGTTEAFF. This chain links TRBV7-8 with TRBJ1-1, with D tentatively TRBD1 (5 bases). The CDR3 runs to 15 residues. V lost 5 bases and J lost 5, with 18 bases in between. Germline V gives CDR1 SGHVS, CDR2 FQNEAQ.

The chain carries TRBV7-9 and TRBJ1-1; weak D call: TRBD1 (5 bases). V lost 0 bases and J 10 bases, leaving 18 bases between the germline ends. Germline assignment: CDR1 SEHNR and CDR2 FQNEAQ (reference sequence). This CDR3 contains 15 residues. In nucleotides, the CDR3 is TGTGCCAGCAGCTTAGCGTTAGGGGCCACCGATGGAGCTTTCTTT. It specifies CASSLALGATDGAFF.

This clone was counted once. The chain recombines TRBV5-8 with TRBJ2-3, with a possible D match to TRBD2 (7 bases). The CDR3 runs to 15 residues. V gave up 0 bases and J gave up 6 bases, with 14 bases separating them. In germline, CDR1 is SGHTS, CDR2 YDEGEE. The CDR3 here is CASSLGGGLADTQYF. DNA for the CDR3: TGTGCCAGCAGCTTGGGCGGGGGCCTGGCCGATACGCAGTATTTT.

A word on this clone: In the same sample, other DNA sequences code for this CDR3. This CDR3 is CASSLGQGDQPQHF. For the CDR3, the DNA is TGTGCCAGCAGTTTAGGACAGGGCGATCAGCCCCAGCATTTT. The V call is TRBV28, the J call TRBJ1-5; 8 bases line up with TRBD1. Per the germline V gene, CDR1 is MDHEN and CDR2 is SYDVKM. V trimming: 2 bases; J trimming: 5 bases; junction bases outside the gene matches: 2. There are 14 residues in the CDR3.

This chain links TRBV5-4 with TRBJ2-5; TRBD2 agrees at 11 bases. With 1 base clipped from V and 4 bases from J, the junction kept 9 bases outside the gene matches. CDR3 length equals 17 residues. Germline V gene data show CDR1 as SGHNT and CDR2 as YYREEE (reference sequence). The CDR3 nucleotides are TGTGCCAGCAGCTTGTCGGTAGCGGGGGGGCTAATAGAGACCCAGTACTTC. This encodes CASSLSVAGGLIETQYF.

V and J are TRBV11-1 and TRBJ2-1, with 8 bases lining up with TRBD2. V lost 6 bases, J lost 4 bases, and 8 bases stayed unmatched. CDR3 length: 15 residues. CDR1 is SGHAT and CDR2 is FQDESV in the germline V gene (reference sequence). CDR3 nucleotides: TGTGCCAGCAGTTCCACTAGCGGAATTTACAATGAGCAGTTCTTC. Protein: CASSSTSGIYNEQFF.

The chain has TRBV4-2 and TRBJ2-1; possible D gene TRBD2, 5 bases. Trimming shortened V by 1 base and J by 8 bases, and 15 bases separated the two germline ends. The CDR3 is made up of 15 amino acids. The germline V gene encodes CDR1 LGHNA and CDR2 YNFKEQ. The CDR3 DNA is TGTGCCAGCAGCCAAGCTAGTAGCCAAGCGGATGAGCAGTTCTTC. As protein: CASSQASSQADEQFF.

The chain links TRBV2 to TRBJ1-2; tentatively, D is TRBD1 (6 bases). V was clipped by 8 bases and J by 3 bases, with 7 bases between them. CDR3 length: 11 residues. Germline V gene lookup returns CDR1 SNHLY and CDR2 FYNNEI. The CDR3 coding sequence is TGTGCCAGCCAGGGGTACTATGGCTACACCTTC. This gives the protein CASQGYYGYTF.

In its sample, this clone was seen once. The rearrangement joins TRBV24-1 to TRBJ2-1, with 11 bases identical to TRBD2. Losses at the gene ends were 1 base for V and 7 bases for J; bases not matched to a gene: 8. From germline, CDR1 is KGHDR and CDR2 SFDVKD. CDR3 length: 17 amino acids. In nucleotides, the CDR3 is TGTGCCACCAGTGATTTTAATAGCGGGGGGGCCGTGAATGAGCAGTTCTTC. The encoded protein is CATSDFNSGGAVNEQFF.

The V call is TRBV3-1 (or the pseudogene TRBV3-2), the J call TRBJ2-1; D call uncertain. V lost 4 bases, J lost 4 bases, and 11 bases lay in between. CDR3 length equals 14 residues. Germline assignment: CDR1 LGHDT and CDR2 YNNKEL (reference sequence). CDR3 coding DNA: TGTGCCAGCAGCCTCGCGGCTAAATACAATGAGCAGTTCTTC. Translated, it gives CASSLAAKYNEQFF.

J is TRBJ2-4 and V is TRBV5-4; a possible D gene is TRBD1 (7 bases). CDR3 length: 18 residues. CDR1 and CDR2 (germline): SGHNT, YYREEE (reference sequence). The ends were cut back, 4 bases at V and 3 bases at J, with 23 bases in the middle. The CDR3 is CASSANLWGDSHKNIQYF. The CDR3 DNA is TGTGCCAGCAGCGCGAACCTCTGGGGGGACAGCCACAAAAACATTCAGTACTTC.

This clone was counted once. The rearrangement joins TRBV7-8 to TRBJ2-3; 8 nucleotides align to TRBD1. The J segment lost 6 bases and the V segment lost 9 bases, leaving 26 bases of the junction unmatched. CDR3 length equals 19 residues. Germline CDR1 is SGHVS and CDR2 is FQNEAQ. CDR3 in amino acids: CASIGHLGRGNRGSDTQYF. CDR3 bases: TGTGCCAGTATAGGACACCTTGGGAGAGGGAACAGGGGGTCGGATACGCAGTATTTT.

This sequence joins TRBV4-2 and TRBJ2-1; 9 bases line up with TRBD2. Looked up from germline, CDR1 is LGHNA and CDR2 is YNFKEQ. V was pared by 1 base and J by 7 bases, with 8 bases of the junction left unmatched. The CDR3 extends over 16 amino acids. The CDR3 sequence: CASSQGRGGAGNEQFF. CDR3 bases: TGTGCCAGCAGCCAAGGGCGCGGGGGGGCTGGGAATGAGCAGTTCTTC.

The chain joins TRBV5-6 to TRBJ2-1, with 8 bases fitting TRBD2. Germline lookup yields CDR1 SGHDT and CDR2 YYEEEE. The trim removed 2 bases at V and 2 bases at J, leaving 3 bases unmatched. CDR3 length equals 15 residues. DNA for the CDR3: TGTGCCAGCAGCTTTCGCGGGGGGACCTACAATGAGCAGTTCTTC. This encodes CASSFRGGTYNEQFF.

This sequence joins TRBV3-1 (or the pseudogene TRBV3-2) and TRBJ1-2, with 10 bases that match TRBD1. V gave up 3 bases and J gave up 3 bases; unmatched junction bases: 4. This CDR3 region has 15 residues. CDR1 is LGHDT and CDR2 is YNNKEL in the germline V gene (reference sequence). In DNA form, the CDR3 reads TGTGCCAGCAGCCACCTGACAGGGGGCGACTATGGCTACACCTTC. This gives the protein CASSHLTGGDYGYTF.

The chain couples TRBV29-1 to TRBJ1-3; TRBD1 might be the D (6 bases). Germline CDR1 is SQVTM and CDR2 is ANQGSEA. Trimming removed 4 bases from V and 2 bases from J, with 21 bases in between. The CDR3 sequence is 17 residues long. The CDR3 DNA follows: TGCAGCGTTGTTGGGACACTATCCCCTGATGCTGGAAACACCATATATTTT. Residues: CSVVGTLSPDAGNTIYF.